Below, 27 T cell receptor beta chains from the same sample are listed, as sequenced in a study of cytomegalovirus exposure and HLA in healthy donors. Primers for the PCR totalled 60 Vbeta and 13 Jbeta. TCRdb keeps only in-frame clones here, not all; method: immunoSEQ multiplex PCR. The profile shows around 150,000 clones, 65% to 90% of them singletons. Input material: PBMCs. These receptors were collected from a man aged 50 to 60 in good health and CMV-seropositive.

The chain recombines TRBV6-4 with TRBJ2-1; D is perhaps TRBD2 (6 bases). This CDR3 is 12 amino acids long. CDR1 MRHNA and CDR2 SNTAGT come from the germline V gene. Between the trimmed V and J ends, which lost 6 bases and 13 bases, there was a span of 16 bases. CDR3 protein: CASSSGGGVQFF. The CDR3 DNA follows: TGTGCCAGCAGCTCCGGCGGAGGGGTTCAGTTCTTC.

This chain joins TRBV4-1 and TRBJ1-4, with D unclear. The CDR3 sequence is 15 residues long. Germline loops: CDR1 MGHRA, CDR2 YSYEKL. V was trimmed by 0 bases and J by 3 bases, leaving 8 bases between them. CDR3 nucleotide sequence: TGCGCCAGCAGCCAAGACGGGATAGCTAATGAAAAACTGTTTTTT. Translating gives CASSQDGIANEKLFF.

The CDR3 reads CAWSVRGTGTGYGYTF. The DNA for the CDR3 is TGTGCCTGGAGTGTACGGGGGACAGGAACTGGCTATGGCTACACCTTC. This chain connects TRBV30 to TRBJ1-2; 8 positions agree with TRBD1. Trimming at V came to 0 bases and at J to 4 bases, leaving 10 bases not matched to a gene. The V gene's germline CDR1 is GTSNPN and CDR2 SVGIG (reference sequence). CDR3 length: 16 amino acids.

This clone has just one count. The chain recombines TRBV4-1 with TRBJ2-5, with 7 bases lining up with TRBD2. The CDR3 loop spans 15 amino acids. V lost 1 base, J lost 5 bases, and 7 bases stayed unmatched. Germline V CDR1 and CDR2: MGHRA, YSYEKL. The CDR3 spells CASSQAPTSVETQYF. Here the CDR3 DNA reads TGCGCCAGCAGCCAAGCCCCAACTAGCGTGGAGACCCAGTACTTC.

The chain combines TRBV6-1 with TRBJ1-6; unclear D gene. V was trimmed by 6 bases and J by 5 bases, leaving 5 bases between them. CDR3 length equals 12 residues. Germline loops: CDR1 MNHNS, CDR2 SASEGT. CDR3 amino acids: CASRINNSPLHF. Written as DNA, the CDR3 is TGTGCCAGCAGAATTAATAATTCACCCCTCCACTTT.

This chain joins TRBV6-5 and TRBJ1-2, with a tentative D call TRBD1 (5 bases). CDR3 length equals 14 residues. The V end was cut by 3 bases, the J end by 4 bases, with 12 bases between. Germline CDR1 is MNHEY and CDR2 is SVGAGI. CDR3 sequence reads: CASSYAGLGYGYTF. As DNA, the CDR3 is TGTGCCAGCAGTTATGCAGGGCTGGGCTATGGCTACACCTTC.

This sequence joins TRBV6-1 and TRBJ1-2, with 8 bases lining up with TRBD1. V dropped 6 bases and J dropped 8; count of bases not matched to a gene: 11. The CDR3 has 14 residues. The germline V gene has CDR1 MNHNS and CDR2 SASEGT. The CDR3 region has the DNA TGTGCCAGCAGCCAACGACAGGGGACTGACGGCTACACCTTC. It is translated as CASSQRQGTDGYTF.

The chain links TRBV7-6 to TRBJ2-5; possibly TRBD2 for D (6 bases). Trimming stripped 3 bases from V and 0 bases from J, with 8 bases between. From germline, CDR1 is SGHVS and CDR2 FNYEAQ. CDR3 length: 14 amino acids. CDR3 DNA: TGTGCCAGCAGCTTCGGCGGGAACCAAGAGACCCAGTACTTC. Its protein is CASSFGGNQETQYF.

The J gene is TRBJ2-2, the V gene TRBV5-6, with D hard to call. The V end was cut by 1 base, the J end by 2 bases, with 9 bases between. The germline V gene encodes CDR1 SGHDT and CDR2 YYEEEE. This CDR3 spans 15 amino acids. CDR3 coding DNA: TGTGCCAGCAGCTTGAGTGACTTCAACACCGGGGAGCTGTTTTTT. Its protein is CASSLSDFNTGELFF.

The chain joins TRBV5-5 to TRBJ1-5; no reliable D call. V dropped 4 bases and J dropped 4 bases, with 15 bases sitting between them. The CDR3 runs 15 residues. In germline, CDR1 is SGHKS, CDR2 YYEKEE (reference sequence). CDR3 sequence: CASSRAGIGNQPQHF. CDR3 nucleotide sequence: TGTGCCAGCAGCCGTGCAGGAATTGGGAATCAGCCCCAGCATTTT.

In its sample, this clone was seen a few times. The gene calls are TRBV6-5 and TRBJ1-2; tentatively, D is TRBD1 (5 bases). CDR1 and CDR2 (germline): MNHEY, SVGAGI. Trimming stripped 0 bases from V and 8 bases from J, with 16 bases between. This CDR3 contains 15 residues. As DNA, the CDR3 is TGTGCCAGCAGTTACTCGGTCGGGCAGGGAGGCGGCTACACCTTC. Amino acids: CASSYSVGQGGGYTF.

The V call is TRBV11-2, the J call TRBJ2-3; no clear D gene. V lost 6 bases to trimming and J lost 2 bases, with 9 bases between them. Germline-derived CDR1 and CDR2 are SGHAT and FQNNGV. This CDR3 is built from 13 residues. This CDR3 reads CASRPSYTDTQYF. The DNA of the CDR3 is TGTGCCAGCAGGCCGTCCTACACAGATACGCAGTATTTT.

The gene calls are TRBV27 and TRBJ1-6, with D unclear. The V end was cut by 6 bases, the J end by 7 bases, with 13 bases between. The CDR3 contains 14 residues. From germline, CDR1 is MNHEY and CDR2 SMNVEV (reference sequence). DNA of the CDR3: TGTGCCAGCAGACCGGCAGGCCAGAATTCACCCCTCCACTTT. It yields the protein CASRPAGQNSPLHF.

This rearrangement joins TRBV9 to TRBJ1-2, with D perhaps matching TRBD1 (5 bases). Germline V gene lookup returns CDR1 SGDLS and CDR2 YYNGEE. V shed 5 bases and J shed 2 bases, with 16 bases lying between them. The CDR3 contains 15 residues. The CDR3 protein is CASRGNGRVNYGYTF. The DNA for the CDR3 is TGTGCCAGCAGGGGGAACGGCAGGGTCAACTATGGCTACACCTTC.

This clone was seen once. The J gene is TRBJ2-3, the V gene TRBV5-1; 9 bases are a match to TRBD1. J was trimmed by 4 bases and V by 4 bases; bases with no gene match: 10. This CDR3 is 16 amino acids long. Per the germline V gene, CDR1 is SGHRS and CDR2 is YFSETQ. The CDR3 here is CASSVQQGAIPDTQYF. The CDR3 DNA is TGCGCCAGCAGCGTTCAACAGGGGGCTATCCCAGATACGCAGTATTTT.

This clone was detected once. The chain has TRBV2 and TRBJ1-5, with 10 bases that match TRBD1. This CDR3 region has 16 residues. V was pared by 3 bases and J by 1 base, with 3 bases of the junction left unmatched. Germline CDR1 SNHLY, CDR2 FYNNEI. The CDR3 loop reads CASSDRGQGSNQPQHF. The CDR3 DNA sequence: TGTGCCAGCAGTGATCGGGGACAGGGGAGCAATCAGCCCCAGCATTTT. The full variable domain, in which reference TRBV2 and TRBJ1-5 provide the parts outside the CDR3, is EPEVTQTPSHQVTQMGQEVILRCVPISNHLYFYWYRQILGQKVEFLVSFYNNEISEKSEIFDDQFSVERPDGSNFTLKIRSTKLEDSAMYFCASSDRGQGSNQPQHFGDGTRLSIL.

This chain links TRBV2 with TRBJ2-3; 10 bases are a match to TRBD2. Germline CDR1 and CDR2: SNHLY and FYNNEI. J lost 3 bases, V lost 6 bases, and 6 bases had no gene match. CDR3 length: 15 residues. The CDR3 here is CASRTTSGVTDTQYF. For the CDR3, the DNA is TGTGCCAGCAGGACTACTAGCGGGGTTACAGATACGCAGTATTTT.

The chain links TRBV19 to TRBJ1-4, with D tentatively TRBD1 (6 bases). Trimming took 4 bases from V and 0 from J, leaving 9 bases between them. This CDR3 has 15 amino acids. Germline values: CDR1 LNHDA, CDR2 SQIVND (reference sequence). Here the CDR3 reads CASSNTGPTNEKLFF. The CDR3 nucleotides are TGTGCCAGTAGTAATACAGGGCCAACTAATGAAAAACTGTTTTTT.

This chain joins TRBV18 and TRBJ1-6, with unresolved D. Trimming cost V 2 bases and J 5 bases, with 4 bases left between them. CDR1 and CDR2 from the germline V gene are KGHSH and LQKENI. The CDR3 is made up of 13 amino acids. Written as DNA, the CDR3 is TGTGCCAGCTCACCATTCGATAATTCACCCCTCCACTTT. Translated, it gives CASSPFDNSPLHF.

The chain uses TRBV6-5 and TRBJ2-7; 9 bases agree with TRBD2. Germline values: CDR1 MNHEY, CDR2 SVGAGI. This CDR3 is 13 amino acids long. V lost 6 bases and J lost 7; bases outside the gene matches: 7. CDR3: CASSAGGLGEQYF. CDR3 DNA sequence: TGTGCCAGCAGCGCGGGGGGGCTCGGGGAGCAGTACTTC.

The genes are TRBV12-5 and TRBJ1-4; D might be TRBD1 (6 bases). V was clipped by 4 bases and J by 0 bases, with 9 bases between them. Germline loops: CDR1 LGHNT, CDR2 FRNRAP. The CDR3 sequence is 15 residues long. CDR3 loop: CASGSQGSTNEKLFF. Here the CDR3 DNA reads TGTGCTAGTGGTTCCCAGGGGTCAACTAATGAAAAACTGTTTTTT.

The CDR3 loop is CASSLGVRQNTEAFF. The CDR3 region has the DNA TGCGCCAGCAGCTTGGGGGTCCGACAGAACACTGAAGCTTTCTTT. V gene TRBV5-1 combines with J gene TRBJ1-1; D unclear. The CDR3 loop spans 15 amino acids. Germline values: CDR1 SGHRS, CDR2 YFSETQ. V was trimmed by 0 bases and J by 1 base, leaving 10 bases between them.

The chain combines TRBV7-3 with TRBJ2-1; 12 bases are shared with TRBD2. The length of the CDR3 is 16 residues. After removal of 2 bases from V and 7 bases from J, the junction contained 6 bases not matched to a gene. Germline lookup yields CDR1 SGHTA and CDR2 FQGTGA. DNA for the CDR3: TGTGCCAGCAGCTTATGGGCTAGCGGGGGGGCAAATGAGCAGTTCTTC. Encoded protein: CASSLWASGGANEQFF.

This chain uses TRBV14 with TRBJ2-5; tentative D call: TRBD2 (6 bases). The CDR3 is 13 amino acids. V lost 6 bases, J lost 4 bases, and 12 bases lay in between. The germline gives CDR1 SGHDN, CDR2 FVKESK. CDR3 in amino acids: CASSTGAGETQYF. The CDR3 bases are TGTGCCAGCAGTACGGGAGCGGGAGAGACCCAGTACTTC.

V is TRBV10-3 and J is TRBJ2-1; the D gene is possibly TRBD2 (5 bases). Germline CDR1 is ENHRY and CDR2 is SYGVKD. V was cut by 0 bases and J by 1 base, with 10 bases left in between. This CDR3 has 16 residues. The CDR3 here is CAISESTGRSYNEQFF. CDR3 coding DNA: TGTGCCATCAGTGAGTCAACGGGAAGGTCCTACAATGAGCAGTTCTTC.

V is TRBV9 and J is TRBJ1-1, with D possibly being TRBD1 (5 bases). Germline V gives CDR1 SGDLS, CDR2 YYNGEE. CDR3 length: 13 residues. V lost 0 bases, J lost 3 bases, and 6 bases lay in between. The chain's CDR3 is CASSVAGHTEAFF. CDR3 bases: TGTGCCAGCAGCGTAGCAGGGCACACTGAAGCTTTCTTT.

As DNA, the CDR3 is TGTGCCAGCAGCTTGTTTCTTTACGAGCAGTACTTC. Its protein is CASSLFLYEQYF. The chain employs TRBV5-6 and TRBJ2-7, with unresolved D. V was pared by 1 base and J by 4 bases, with 6 bases between. The CDR3 contains 12 residues. From germline, CDR1 is SGHDT and CDR2 YYEEEE.